This TCR beta chain was found in a study of blood T cell repertoires in COVID-19. Study summary: Sites across the United States, Italy and Spain contributed samples from acute and convalescent COVID-19.

CDR3 length: 15 residues. Trimming removed 4 bases from V and 7 bases from J, with 17 bases in between. The germline gives CDR1 SNHLY, CDR2 FYNNEI. Some clones are missing from TCRdb's copy, which holds only in-frame ones; the method was immunoSEQ multiplex PCR. In the table there are under 150,000 clones, 86% of which are singletons. The source of this sequence is a woman between 50 and 59 years old who had recovered from COVID-19. The sample comprised peripheral blood. The chain employs TRBV2 and TRBJ1-5; D possibly corresponds to TRBD1 (5 bases). The CDR3, as DNA: TGTGCCAGCAGTGCGTGGGAGGGAAAGGGGCAGCCCCAGCATTTT. Protein: CASSAWEGKGQPQHF.